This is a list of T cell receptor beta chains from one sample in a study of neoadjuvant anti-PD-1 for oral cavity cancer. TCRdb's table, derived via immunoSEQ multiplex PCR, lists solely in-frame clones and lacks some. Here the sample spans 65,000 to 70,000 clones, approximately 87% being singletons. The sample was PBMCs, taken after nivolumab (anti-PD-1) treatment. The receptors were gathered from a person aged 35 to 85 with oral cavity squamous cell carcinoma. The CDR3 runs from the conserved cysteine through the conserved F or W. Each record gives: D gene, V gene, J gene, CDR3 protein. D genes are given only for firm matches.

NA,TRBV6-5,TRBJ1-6,CASSLQNSPLHF
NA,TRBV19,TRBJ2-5,CASSYSGDQETQYF
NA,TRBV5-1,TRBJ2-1,CASRRFSYNEQFF
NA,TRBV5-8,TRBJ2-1,CASSLVGASEQFF
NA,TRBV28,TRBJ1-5,CATFPGGGGNQPQHF
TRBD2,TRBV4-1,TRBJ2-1,CASSQPSGRGDEQFF
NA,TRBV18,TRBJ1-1,CASSPGHNTEAFF
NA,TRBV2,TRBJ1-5,CASGRQAAQHF
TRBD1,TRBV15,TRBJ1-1,CATSRDRDRSQVNTEAFF
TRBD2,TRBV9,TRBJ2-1,CASSSTGGSYNEQFF
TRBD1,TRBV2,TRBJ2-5,CASSPNRQGYAGTQYF
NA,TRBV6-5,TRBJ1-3,CASSSRIGNTIYF
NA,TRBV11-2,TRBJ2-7,CASRSTLGHTTYEQYF
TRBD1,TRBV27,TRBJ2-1,CASRKLYRDRSYNEQFF
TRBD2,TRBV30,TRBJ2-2,CAWSRGLAVPGELFF
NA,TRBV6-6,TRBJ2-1,CASSWTGQFPYNEQFF
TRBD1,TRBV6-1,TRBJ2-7,CASRGQADSYEQYF
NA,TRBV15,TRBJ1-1,CATSSLWGTGAEAFF
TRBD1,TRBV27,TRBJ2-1,CARKNPRLTGVYNEQFF
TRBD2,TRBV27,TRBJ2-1,CASTPRLAGGPFSYNEQFF
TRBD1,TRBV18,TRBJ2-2,CASSRGTVNTGELFF
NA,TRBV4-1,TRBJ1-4,CASSRPGATNEKLFF
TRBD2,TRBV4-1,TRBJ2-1,CASSQPRLAPYNEQFF
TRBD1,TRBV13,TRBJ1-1,CASQGQLNTEAFF
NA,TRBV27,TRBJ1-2,CASSLSRGSYGYTF
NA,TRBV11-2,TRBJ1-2,CASSRDTYGYTF
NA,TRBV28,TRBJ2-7,CASKLGAFRPSEQYF
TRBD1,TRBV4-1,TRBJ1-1,CASSHGDRVSEAFF
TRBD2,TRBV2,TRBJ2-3,CASSELGLAGGTDTQYF